The clone carrying this TCR beta chain is judged large. With V trimmed by 2 bases and J by 8 bases, 11 bases remained unmatched. The CDR3 has 18 residues. Germline CDR1 reads WSHSY; CDR2 reads SAAADI. The data were obtained in a study of T cell changes during pregnancy in multiple sclerosis. The repertoire was sequenced with immunoSEQ multiplex PCR; TCRdb's copy has only in-frame clones and lacks some. This table holds 25,000 to 30,000 clones, under 90% found once. The source of this sequence is a female donor with multiple sclerosis, enrolled in a pregnancy study. Material: CD8+ T cells from peripheral blood mononuclear cells, obtained after pregnancy. The chain links TRBV10-2 to TRBJ2-1, with 14 bases fitting TRBD2. Written as DNA, the CDR3 is TGCGCCAGCAGTGAGCCGGGACTAGCGGGGGCTTTGGTGGATGAGCAGTTCTTC. The encoded protein is CASSEPGLAGALVDEQFF.